Below are 22 T cell receptor beta chains sequenced from a single sample in a study of regulatory T cells in long-lasting Graves disease (dated by TCRdb to the early 2020s). To prepare the library, multiplex PCR was applied. Sequencing relied on an Illumina HiSeq 4000. iRepertoire HTBI primers and Arm-PCR amplification of CDR3 regions were used to construct TCR beta libraries. The public sequencing data were trimmed at Q25 with fastp and processed into clonotypes with MiXCR by TCRdb, which kept only in-frame beta chains. Each entry merges the rows of one CDR3 protein and shows their most common DNA and genes. The sample records some 410,000 distinct CDR3 sequences, around 15% of which are singletons. Around 11% of the sample is held by the ten biggest clonotypes. The time point tag for this specimen amounts to: newly diagnosed GD, antithyroid drugs for less than 3 months. For both TCR sequencing and RNA sequencing, RNA was extracted from PBMCs using TRIzol.

The same sample was also used in a study of T cells in Graves' hyperthyroidism and ophthalmopathy.

Here the sequenced sample was peripheral blood mononuclear cells (PBMCs), taken at new diagnosis, from a patient treated with antithyroid drugs. Receptor source: a woman aged 25 to 45 with Graves disease. Donor details come from another sample of the same person, matched by shared clones.

The sample holds a few counts of this clonotype. The genes are TRBV19 and TRBJ2-7, with TRBD1 matching 8 bases. This CDR3 region has 15 residues. Trimming cost V 7 bases and J 0 bases; bases outside gene matches: 8. Germline lookup yields CDR1 LNHDA and CDR2 SQIVND (reference sequence). The CDR3 spells CASKRGQASSYEQYF. CDR3 DNA sequence: TGTGCCAGTAAACGGGGACAGGCTAGCTCCTACGAGCAGTACTTC.

This clonotype was counted at least ten times. V usage is TRBV20-1 and J usage is TRBJ2-5, with TRBD2 identical over 8 bases. Germline V gives CDR1 DFQATT, CDR2 SNEGSKA (reference sequence). V trimming: 0 bases; J trimming: 5 bases; junction bases outside the gene matches: 8. This CDR3 region has 15 residues. The CDR3, as DNA: TGCAGTGCTAGAGATCTCCTCGGGAGGGACGAGACCCAGTACTTC. Amino acids: CSARDLLGRDETQYF.

This clonotype appeared many times. The V call is TRBV5-1, the J call TRBJ2-1, with 7 bases matching TRBD2. Germline trimming cut 0 bases from V and 0 bases from J; bases unmatched to any gene: 3. This CDR3 region has 16 residues. Per germline, CDR1 SGHRS and CDR2 YFSETQ. This CDR3 is CASSLVREASYNEQFF. Written as DNA, the CDR3 is TGCGCCAGCAGCTTGGTTCGGGAGGCCTCCTACAATGAGCAGTTCTTC.

This clonotype was seen only a few times. This sequence joins TRBV10-2 and TRBJ2-4, with 7 bases aligning to TRBD2. The CDR3 sequence is 13 residues long. Trimming cost V 4 bases and J 5 bases; bases outside gene matches: 2. Germline CDR1 and CDR2: WSHSY and SAAADI. The CDR3 region has the DNA TGCGCCAGCAGTGCTCTAGCGGAAAACATTCAGTACTTC. It yields the protein CASSALAENIQYF.

The rearrangement joins TRBV28 to TRBJ2-1; TRBD1 matches at 10 bases. The CDR3 runs to 16 residues. Trimming removed 3 bases from V and 4 bases from J; junction bases left unmatched: 6. Germline lookup yields CDR1 MDHEN and CDR2 SYDVKM. This CDR3 is CASSLPGQGFYNEQFF. The CDR3 region has the DNA TGTGCCAGCAGTTTGCCGGGACAGGGGTTTTACAATGAGCAGTTCTTC.

This clonotype was picked up many times. The CDR3 DNA reads TGTGCCAGCAGTTCCCCCACCCCTCGGGCCTGGGAGCTGTTTTTT. It codes for CASSSPTPRAWELFF. This chain links TRBV12-3 or TRBV12-4 with TRBJ2-2; D is undetermined. V dropped 4 bases and J dropped 9 bases, with 18 bases sitting between them. CDR3 length: 15 amino acids.

This clonotype was detected only a few times. This sequence joins TRBV12-3 or TRBV12-4 and TRBJ1-1; D might be TRBD1 (6 bases). The CDR3 runs 16 residues. Trimming removed 8 bases at V and 5 bases at J, with 24 bases between. The chain's CDR3 is CASQSGGRAGRTEAFF. The CDR3 bases are TGTGCCAGCCAATCCGGGGGCCGAGCAGGGAGGACTGAAGCTTTCTTT.

This clonotype was seen ten or more times. The chain links TRBV12-3 or TRBV12-4 to TRBJ2-4; D gene unclear. The CDR3 totals 13 residues. The ends were cut back, 4 bases at V and 2 bases at J, with 6 bases in the middle. The CDR3 DNA reads TGTGCCAGCAGTTCTCACTCCAAAAACATTCAGTACTTC. Translated: CASSSHSKNIQYF.

In its sample, this clonotype was seen many times. The rearrangement uses TRBV7-3 and TRBJ2-1; TRBD2 aligns across 11 bases. V lost 1 base, J lost 8 bases, and 7 bases stayed unmatched. Germline V gene data show CDR1 as SGHTA and CDR2 as FQGTGA. CDR3 length equals 16 residues. The CDR3 reads CASSLIPGLAEDEQFF. The CDR3 DNA follows: TGTGCCAGCAGCTTAATCCCGGGACTAGCGGAGGATGAGCAGTTCTTC.

This clonotype was seen repeatedly, ten times or more. The V call is TRBV6-2 or TRBV6-3, the J call TRBJ2-7; 11 bases fit TRBD1. Per germline, CDR1 MNHEY and CDR2 SVGEGT. This CDR3 is 14 amino acids long. Germline trimming cut 6 bases from V and 2 bases from J; bases unmatched to any gene: 3. In DNA, the CDR3 is TGTGCCAGCAGAGGGACAGGGGGTCCCTACGAGCAGTACTTC. It translates to CASRGTGGPYEQYF.

This clonotype was counted many times. The CDR3 loop is CASSYSIGVGKRTEAFF. The CDR3 DNA reads TGTGCCAGCAGTTACTCGATTGGGGTTGGGAAGCGGACTGAAGCTTTCTTT. The rearrangement links TRBV6-5 to TRBJ1-1; no definite D call. CDR3 length: 17 residues. V lost 0 bases and J 5 bases, leaving 19 bases between the germline ends. Germline V CDR1 and CDR2: MNHEY, SVGAGI.

This clonotype was observed many times. The chain is built from TRBV6-5 and TRBJ2-7, with a possible D match to TRBD2 (5 bases). Germline assignment: CDR1 MNHEY and CDR2 SVGAGI. CDR3 length equals 15 residues. Trimming cost V 4 bases and J 4 bases, with 17 bases left between them. CDR3 coding DNA: TGTGCCAGCAGTTCCGCGCGGGCCATAGCGTACGAGCAGTACTTC. This encodes CASSSARAIAYEQYF.

A note on this clonotype: This clone may be a read error of a much larger clone one base away. The J gene is TRBJ2-3, the V gene TRBV20-1, with D possibly being TRBD1 (5 bases). Trimming removed 0 bases at V and 0 bases at J, with 13 bases between. The CDR3 has 16 amino acids. Looked up from germline, CDR1 is DFQATT and CDR2 is SNEGSKA (reference sequence). The CDR3 sequence: CSARDMVGPSTDTQYF. The CDR3 nucleotides read TGCAGTGCTAGAGACATGGTGGGGCCCAGCACAGATACGCAGTATTTT.

This clonotype was detected ten times or more. V and J are TRBV7-2 and TRBJ2-7, with D hard to call. There are 15 residues in the CDR3. Germline loops: CDR1 SGHTA, CDR2 FQGNSA. The V and J ends lost 2 bases and 4 bases respectively, with 15 bases between them. The CDR3 DNA sequence: TGTGCCAGCAGCTTATCTCCTTCTCTCCTTTACGAGCAGTACTTC. Its protein is CASSLSPSLLYEQYF.

There are a few counts of this clonotype. The V and J genes are TRBV27 and TRBJ1-4; TRBD1 is a possible D gene (5 bases). With 5 bases removed from V and 5 bases from J, the gap between germline ends came to 9 bases. This CDR3 spans 13 amino acids. Germline V lookup: CDR1 MNHEY, CDR2 SMNVEV (reference sequence). The CDR3 region is CASSIRQNEKLFF. DNA for the CDR3: TGTGCCAGCAGTATCAGACAGAATGAAAAACTGTTTTTT.

This clonotype was counted many times. The chain links TRBV7-2 to TRBJ2-4, with D perhaps TRBD1 (6 bases). This CDR3 spans 13 amino acids. CDR1 is SGHTA, CDR2 FQGNSA, per germline. V gave up 5 bases and J gave up 4 bases, with 9 bases separating them. Here the CDR3 DNA reads TGTGCCAGCAGCCAAGGACAGAAAAACATTCAGTACTTC. Protein product: CASSQGQKNIQYF. The full variable domain, with the rest looked up from reference TRBV7-2 and TRBJ2-4, is GAGVSQSPSNKVTEKGKDVELRCDPISGHTALYWYRQSLGQGLEFLIYFQGNSAPDKSGLPSDRFSAERTGGSVSTLTIQRTQQEDSAVYLCASSQGQKNIQYFGAGTRLSVL.

This clonotype was counted ten times or more. The V and J genes are TRBV28 and TRBJ1-6; D not certain. From germline, CDR1 is MDHEN and CDR2 SYDVKM. The V end was cut by 2 bases, the J end by 10 bases, with 9 bases between. The length of the CDR3 is 13 residues. In DNA form, the CDR3 reads TGTGCCAGCAGTTTACCGCCCTGGTCACCCCTCCACTTT. This encodes CASSLPPWSPLHF.

This chain uses TRBV7-9 with TRBJ2-2; perhaps TRBD1 as D (6 bases). Trimming took 2 bases from V and 7 from J, leaving 26 bases between them. CDR3 length equals 19 residues. CDR1 SEHNR and CDR2 FQNEAQ come from the germline V gene (reference sequence). The CDR3 here is CASSLRPAGQGSFGGELFF. The CDR3 nucleotides read TGTGCCAGCAGCTTACGACCTGCTGGGCAGGGGAGTTTCGGCGGGGAGCTGTTTTTT.

This clonotype was recorded a few times. The chain couples TRBV20-1 to TRBJ2-7; no reliable D call. This CDR3 comprises 15 residues. Per the germline V gene, CDR1 is DFQATT and CDR2 is SNEGSKA (reference sequence). Trimming cost V 3 bases and J 3 bases, with 18 bases left between them. CDR3 sequence (DNA): TGCAGTGCTAGTTCTTCCCGAGGCGGAGACTACGAGCAGTACTTC. Amino acid sequence: CSASSSRGGDYEQYF.

This clonotype has ten or more counts. The chain uses TRBV20-1 and TRBJ2-3; a possible D gene is TRBD2 (6 bases). Germline V CDR1 and CDR2: DFQATT, SNEGSKA (reference sequence). Between the trimmed V and J ends, which lost 5 bases and 3 bases, there was a span of 12 bases. The CDR3 loop spans 13 amino acids. CDR3 region: CSAQPGVTDTQYF. CDR3 bases: TGCAGTGCTCAACCGGGAGTAACAGATACGCAGTATTTT.

This clonotype was recorded many times. V gene TRBV2 combines with J gene TRBJ1-2; TRBD1 aligns across 11 bases. The V and J ends lost 4 bases and 2 bases, in that order; junction bases with no gene match: 3. The CDR3 totals 15 residues. CDR1 and CDR2 from the germline V gene are SNHLY and FYNNEI. The CDR3 DNA sequence: TGTGCCAGCAGTGGGACAGGGGGCCGAAACTATGGCTACACCTTC. Residues: CASSGTGGRNYGYTF. Combining the CDR3 with reference TRBV2 and TRBJ1-2 gives the whole variable domain EPEVTQTPSHQVTQMGQEVILRCVPISNHLYFYWYRQILGQKVEFLVSFYNNEISEKSEIFDDQFSVERPDGSNFTLKIRSTKLEDSAMYFCASSGTGGRNYGYTFGSGTRLTVV.

In its sample, this clonotype was seen many times. V usage is TRBV11-2 and J usage is TRBJ1-1, with D possibly matching TRBD1 (5 bases). The CDR3 spans 14 residues. With 5 bases removed from V and 3 bases from J, the gap between germline ends came to 13 bases. Germline CDR1 SGHAT, CDR2 FQNNGV. DNA for the CDR3: TGTGCCAGCAGCCAAGGGATGGGGGACACTGAAGCTTTCTTT. Its translation: CASSQGMGDTEAFF.